Described below is a single TCR beta chain sequence and its context. Its matching antigen is unknown. Prior to sequencing, the ViraFEST assay stimulated PBMC with viral peptide pools, which expanded the antigen-specific CD4+ T cells. CD4+ T cell isolation took place after less than 13 days of culture. The person was diagnosed with PCR-confirmed SARS-CoV-2 infection between March and December 2020. IL-2 at about 9.7 IU/ml and peptides at 8 to 10 ug/ml were added to cultured PBMC, around 2 million per well. Half-medium changes using IL-2 medium occurred on days 3 and 7. This record comes from a study of vaccination effects on CD4 cells after COVID-19. Study observations and caveats: In the late period after vaccination, infection- and vaccine-induced clones contracted markedly.

CDR3 length: 12 residues. V lost 2 bases and J lost 0, with 1 base in between. The germline V gene has CDR1 LGHNA and CDR2 YNFKEQ. The assay was immunoSEQ multiplex PCR, and TCRdb's table has in-frame clones only and misses some. In the table there are some 22,000 clones, approximately 76% of which are singletons. The receptor's source is a human donor who had a prior SARS-CoV-2 infection. The source material was CD4+ T cells from PBMCs cultured with SARS-CoV-2 spike peptides, sampled before COVID-19 vaccination. V is TRBV4-2 and J is TRBJ1-2; D gene unclear. CDR3 bases: TGTGCCAGCAGCCAAACTAACTATGGCTACACCTTC. It yields the protein CASSQTNYGYTF.